Listed below are T cell receptor beta chains from one sample, sequenced in a study of technical replicates of blood from four donors. Method: immunoSEQ multiplex PCR; TCRdb's copy keeps in-frame clones and lacks some. Here the sample spans about 56,000 clones, 90% to 95% being singletons. Sequenced: PBMCs. These receptors were taken from a human donor in good health. Some clones in this sample may be carry-over from other donors' samples. Each CDR3 is given with its conserved first and last residue. D genes are given only for firm matches. Size is omitted from some rows. Given values are once, few, many or a class for expanded clones.

clone_size | j_call | v_call | d_call | cdr3_nt | cdr3_aa
. | TRBJ2-3 | TRBV9 | TRBD2 | TGTGCCAGCAGCGTAGGGCTGTTCGGGGGGATCCGGGGCACAGATACGCAGTATTTT | CASSVGLFGGIRGTDTQYF
. | TRBJ2-1 | TRBV5-1 | TRBD1 | TGCGCCAGCAGCTTGGGACCCCGGACAGGGGGCGCCTACAATGAGCAGTTCTTC | CASSLGPRTGGAYNEQFF
once | TRBJ2-1 | TRBV18 | TRBD2 | TGTGCCAGCTCACCGACTAGCAGCACCAATGAGCAGTTCTTC | CASSPTSSTNEQFF
. | TRBJ2-3 | TRBV7-9 | TRBD2 | TGTGCCAGCAGCTTGCGGGAGCCACGCACAGATACGCAGTATTTT | CASSLREPRTDTQYF
. | TRBJ2-2 | TRBV9 | TRBD2 | TGTGCCAGTTCACTAGCGGGGGACACCGGGGAGCTGTTTTTT | CASSLAGDTGELFF
. | TRBJ2-7 | TRBV6-5 | TRBD2 | TGTGCCAGCAGTCCGACGGGACTATCGACCTACGAGCAGTACTTC | CASSPTGLSTYEQYF
. | TRBJ2-1 | TRBV4-1 | TRBD1 | TGCGCCAGCAGCTCGGCTGGGACAGACTACAATGAGCAGTTCTTC | CASSSAGTDYNEQFF
. | TRBJ2-7 | TRBV4-1 | . | TGCGCCAGCAGCCAAGGAGGCAGCTACGAGCAGTACTTC | CASSQGGSYEQYF
. | TRBJ2-7 | TRBV4-3 | TRBD2 | TGCGCCAGCAGCCAAGACCGACTAGCGGGAGCGGATGAGCAGTACTTC | CASSQDRLAGADEQYF
. | TRBJ1-1 | TRBV7-2 | . | TGTGCCAGCAGCTTAGGGCAGGGCATATTGAACACTGAAGCTTTCTTT | CASSLGQGILNTEAFF
. | TRBJ2-5 | TRBV7-9 | . | TGTGCCAGCAGCTTATCAGCCGTGGACAACCAAGAGACCCAGTACTTC | CASSLSAVDNQETQYF
. | TRBJ1-4 | TRBV9 | TRBD1 | TGTGCCAGCAGCGTAGCAGACAGGGCTGGGGAAAAACTGTTTTTT | CASSVADRAGEKLFF
. | TRBJ2-1 | TRBV4-1 | TRBD2 | TGCGCCAGCAGCCAAGGAGCGGGGGGCCCTGTTCGGAACAATGAGCAGTTCTTC | CASSQGAGGPVRNNEQFF
. | TRBJ1-2 | TRBV7-2 | TRBD1 | TGTGCCAGCAGCCGCAGGGGGCTCGGTGGCTACACCTTC | CASSRRGLGGYTF
. | TRBJ1-2 | TRBV4-3 | TRBD1 | TGCGCCAGCAGCCAAGGGGTGTATCGACAGGGCGGTGGCTACACCTTC | CASSQGVYRQGGGYTF